One and the same sample provided the 27 T cell receptor beta chains below, sequenced in a study of blood T cell repertoires in COVID-19. TCRdb's table, derived via immunoSEQ multiplex PCR, lists solely in-frame clones and lacks some. Seen here are just over 50,000 clones, about nine tenths observed once, and the top ten hold 13% to 15%. Specimen: peripheral blood. The source of these receptors is a man aged 70 or older with acute or convalescent COVID-19.

The rearrangement links TRBV5-6 to TRBJ1-1; no firm D call. Trimming cost V 0 bases and J 6 bases, with 12 bases left between them. The CDR3 extends over 14 amino acids. Germline V gene sequence: CDR1 SGHDT, CDR2 YYEEEE. The CDR3 DNA follows: TGTGCCAGCAGCTTGGCGCGATTCGTAGCTGAAGCTTTCTTT. Residues: CASSLARFVAEAFF. Complete variable domain (other parts from reference TRBV5-6 and TRBJ1-1): DAGVTQSPTHLIKTRGQQVTLRCSPKSGHDTVSWYQQALGQGPQFIFQYYEEEERQRGNFPDRFSGHQFPNYSSELNVNALLLGDSALYLCASSLARFVAEAFFGQGTRLTVV.

The rearrangement joins TRBV10-2 to TRBJ1-5; TRBD1 matches 10 bases. The CDR3 runs to 13 residues. The trim removed 6 bases at V and 9 bases at J, leaving 5 bases unmatched. Germline V gene data show CDR1 as WSHSY and CDR2 as SAAADI. The CDR3 loop is CASSPGQGLPQHF. Written as DNA, the CDR3 is TGCGCCAGCAGCCCGGGACAGGGGCTGCCCCAGCATTTT.

The CDR3 region has the DNA TGTGCCAGCAGCTTGCGCGGGGGGCAGGTAGAGACCCAGTACTTC. As protein: CASSLRGGQVETQYF. J is TRBJ2-5 and V is TRBV7-2, with 8 bases lining up with TRBD2. The CDR3 runs to 15 residues. Germline V gene sequence: CDR1 SGHTA, CDR2 FQGNSA. V gave up 3 bases and J gave up 4 bases; unmatched junction bases: 7. Filled out from reference TRBV7-2 and TRBJ2-5, the complete variable domain reads GAGVSQSPSNKVTEKGKDVELRCDPISGHTALYWYRQSLGQGLEFLIYFQGNSAPDKSGLPSDRFSAERTGGSVSTLTIQRTQQEDSAVYLCASSLRGGQVETQYFGPGTRLLVL.

The chain employs TRBV30 and TRBJ2-7; unclear D gene. The germline V gene has CDR1 GTSNPN and CDR2 SVGIG (reference sequence). The CDR3 is 13 amino acids. The ends were cut back, 5 bases at V and 0 bases at J, with 11 bases in the middle. The CDR3 nucleotides are TGTGCCTGGCGGAGCCTCTACTCCTACGAGCAGTACTTC. It yields the protein CAWRSLYSYEQYF.

CDR3 loop: CASSLGGTGLFNEQFF. The CDR3 region has the DNA TGCGCCAGCAGCTTGGGAGGGACAGGGCTTTTCAATGAGCAGTTCTTC. V gene TRBV5-1 combines with J gene TRBJ2-1; TRBD1 aligns across 9 bases. Germline lookup yields CDR1 SGHRS and CDR2 YFSETQ. CDR3 length equals 16 residues. Unmatched junction bases numbered 7, after V lost 0 bases and J lost 6 bases.

The chain links TRBV24-1 to TRBJ2-5, with TRBD1 matching over 9 bases. CDR1 and CDR2 from the germline V gene are KGHDR and SFDVKD. The CDR3 consists of 15 residues. V dropped 3 bases and J dropped 5; count of bases not matched to a gene: 6. The CDR3 reads CATSDIRTGVETQYF. CDR3 nucleotides: TGTGCCACCAGTGATATCAGGACAGGGGTGGAGACCCAGTACTTC.

The rearrangement links TRBV7-8 to TRBJ1-1; a weak D match, TRBD1 (5 bases). Trimming left V 6 bases short and J 3 bases short, with 23 bases between. The CDR3 extends over 17 amino acids. In germline, CDR1 is SGHVS, CDR2 FQNEAQ. In DNA form, the CDR3 reads TGTGCCAGCAGTCCAAAAGGGGTAGCTTACCCGGACACTGAAGCTTTCTTT. The encoded protein is CASSPKGVAYPDTEAFF.

This clone was picked up one time. V is TRBV18 and J is TRBJ1-1; perhaps TRBD1 as D (5 bases). The V and J ends lost 4 bases and 1 base respectively, with 19 bases between them. This CDR3 region has 17 residues. Germline-derived CDR1 and CDR2 are KGHSH and LQKENI. CDR3 in amino acids: CASSRNGGAVTNTEAFF. Written as DNA, the CDR3 is TGTGCCAGCTCACGCAACGGCGGGGCTGTAACGAACACTGAAGCTTTCTTT. The complete variable domain, with remaining parts taken from reference TRBV18 and TRBJ1-1, reads NAGVMQNPRHLVRRRGQEARLRCSPMKGHSHVYWYRQLPEEGLKFMVYLQKENIIDESGMPKERFSAEFPKEGPSILRIQQVVRGDSAAYFCASSRNGGAVTNTEAFFGQGTRLTVV.

This rearrangement joins TRBV25-1 to TRBJ1-1; D perhaps matches TRBD1 (5 bases). Germline values: CDR1 MGHDK, CDR2 SYGVNS. Trimming removed 3 bases at V and 0 bases at J, with 14 bases between. The CDR3 runs to 16 residues. The CDR3 spells CASSDAGKGVNTEAFF. As DNA, the CDR3 is TGTGCCAGCAGTGACGCGGGGAAAGGGGTGAACACTGAAGCTTTCTTT.

V usage is TRBV28 and J usage is TRBJ1-5; 7 bases are shared with TRBD1. CDR3 size: 14 residues. Germline V gives CDR1 MDHEN, CDR2 SYDVKM. J was trimmed by 7 bases and V by 3 bases; bases with no gene match: 6. This CDR3 is CASSFQTGSQPQHF. The CDR3 bases are TGTGCCAGCAGTTTTCAGACAGGGTCCCAGCCCCAGCATTTT.

This chain's CDR3 is CASSLGGNPDQPQHF. The CDR3 region has the DNA TGCGCCAGCAGCCTGGGAGGGAATCCGGATCAGCCCCAGCATTTT. The V gene is TRBV5-1, the J gene TRBJ1-5; D not resolved. The CDR3 length is 15 residues. V lost 4 bases to trimming and J lost 5 bases, with 16 bases between them. Per the germline V gene, CDR1 is SGHRS and CDR2 is YFSETQ.

The rearrangement joins TRBV6-6 to TRBJ2-1; 7 bases match TRBD2. Germline V gene lookup returns CDR1 MNHNY and CDR2 SVGAGI (reference sequence). The CDR3 contains 15 residues. Trimming took 3 bases from V and 5 from J; bases not matched to a gene: 7. DNA for the CDR3: TGTGCCAGCAGTTATATCGCGGGAGAGGACAATGAGCAGTTCTTC. The encoded protein is CASSYIAGEDNEQFF.

This chain joins TRBV5-8 and TRBJ1-2; TRBD1 is a possible D gene (6 bases). Trimming removed 4 bases at V and 8 bases at J, with 18 bases between. The CDR3 loop spans 14 amino acids. CDR1 and CDR2 (germline): SGHTS, YDEGEE. The CDR3 region has the DNA TGTGCCAGCAGCGATTACAGGGCATTGACAGGCTACACCTTC. Its protein product is CASSDYRALTGYTF. The complete variable domain, with remaining parts taken from reference TRBV5-8 and TRBJ1-2, reads EAGVTQSPTHLIKTRGQQATLRCSPISGHTSVYWYQQALGLGLQFLLWYDEGEERNRGNFPPRFSGRQFPNYSSELNVNALELEDSALYLCASSDYRALTGYTFGSGTRLTVV.

The V gene is TRBV6-6, the J gene TRBJ1-6, with 7 bases lining up with TRBD1. After removal of 5 bases from V and 7 bases from J, the junction contained 14 bases not matched to a gene. Germline-derived CDR1 and CDR2 are MNHNY and SVGAGI (reference sequence). The CDR3 is 17 amino acids. This CDR3 is CASSPTNRQGVNSPLHF. DNA for the CDR3: TGTGCCAGCAGTCCCACGAATCGACAGGGCGTCAATTCACCCCTCCACTTT.

The chain is built from TRBV29-1 and TRBJ1-3; D ambiguous. With 7 bases removed from V and 0 bases from J, the gap between germline ends came to 7 bases. This CDR3 comprises 12 residues. Germline V CDR1 and CDR2: SQVTM, ANQGSEA. The CDR3: CSAKSSGNTIYF. The CDR3 nucleotides are TGCAGCGCGAAGAGCTCTGGAAACACCATATATTTT.

The CDR3 nucleotides are TGTGCCAGCATGGAGAGCGCGAACACCGGGGAGCTGTTTTTT. Its protein product is CASMESANTGELFF. The rearrangement uses TRBV25-1 and TRBJ2-2, with D unresolved. Germline assignment: CDR1 MGHDK and CDR2 SYGVNS. The V and J ends lost 7 bases and 0 bases respectively, with 9 bases between them. The CDR3 spans 14 residues. Based on the CDR3 plus reference TRBV25-1 and TRBJ2-2, the full variable domain is EADIYQTPRYLVIGTGKKITLECSQTMGHDKMYWYQQDPGMELHLIHYSYGVNSTEKGDLSSESTVSRIRTEHFPLTLESARPSHTSQYLCASMESANTGELFFGEGSRLTVL.

CDR3 in amino acids: CASSSTGQGNQPQHF. CDR3 nucleotide sequence: TGTGCCAGCAGTTCAACGGGACAGGGCAATCAGCCCCAGCATTTT. V usage is TRBV6-2 or TRBV6-3 and J usage is TRBJ1-5; 8 bases are a match to TRBD1. Per the germline V gene, CDR1 is MNHEY and CDR2 is SVGEGT. The CDR3 covers 15 residues. The ends lost 4 bases at V and 2 bases at J; junction bases unmatched: 4.

The chain joins TRBV19 to TRBJ2-5; possibly TRBD1 for D (6 bases). This CDR3 comprises 14 residues. V shed 6 bases and J shed 5 bases, with 16 bases lying between them. Germline V gene lookup returns CDR1 LNHDA and CDR2 SQIVND (reference sequence). For the CDR3, the DNA is TGTGCCAGTAGCCCCCTGGACAGAAAGGAGACCCAGTACTTC. Encoded protein: CASSPLDRKETQYF.

The chain joins TRBV2 to TRBJ1-4; 9 bases match TRBD1. CDR1 and CDR2 (germline): SNHLY, FYNNEI. The CDR3 is 15 residues long. Trimming removed 4 bases from V and 8 bases from J; junction bases left unmatched: 8. This chain's CDR3 is CASSVNRDRAEKLFF. Written as DNA, the CDR3 is TGTGCCAGCAGTGTTAACCGGGACAGGGCCGAAAAACTGTTTTTT.

On this clone: The junction and the germline gene differ at one end; a read error may be behind it. The rearrangement joins TRBV7-7 to TRBJ2-5; TRBD2 matches 11 bases. Germline lookup yields CDR1 SSHAT and CDR2 FNYEAQ (reference sequence). The CDR3 contains 17 residues. DNA of the CDR3: TGTGCTAGCAGCTTAAGGCTAGCGGGGGGTTACCAAGAGACCCAGTACTTC. Translation: CASSLRLAGGYQETQYF.

The CDR3 sequence is CASSASGGNEQFF. The CDR3 nucleotides are TGTGCCAGCAGTGCCTCCGGGGGCAATGAGCAGTTCTTC. The rearrangement uses TRBV6-4 and TRBJ2-1; perhaps TRBD2 as D (6 bases). This CDR3 spans 13 amino acids. Germline-derived CDR1 and CDR2 are MRHNA and SNTAGT. The V end lost 4 bases, the J end lost 6 bases, and 10 bases lay between the germline ends.

The chain uses TRBV30 and TRBJ2-7, with TRBD1 identical over 8 bases. The germline gives CDR1 GTSNPN, CDR2 SVGIG (reference sequence). The CDR3 loop spans 13 amino acids. V dropped 3 bases and J dropped 6; count of bases not matched to a gene: 7. In DNA form, the CDR3 reads TGTGCCTGGAGCCGGACAGGGTACGGCGAGCAGTACTTC. The encoded protein is CAWSRTGYGEQYF.

The V and J genes are TRBV28 and TRBJ2-1; maybe TRBD2 (7 bases). Germline loops: CDR1 MDHEN, CDR2 SYDVKM. The CDR3 spans 13 residues. The ends were cut back, 7 bases at V and 7 bases at J, with 14 bases in the middle. The CDR3 nucleotides read TGTGCCAGCAAATCGGGGGGCCGTAATGAGCAGTTCTTC. It is translated as CASKSGGRNEQFF.

The rearrangement links TRBV11-2 to TRBJ2-1, with 7 bases lining up with TRBD1. Germline V gene data show CDR1 as SGHAT and CDR2 as FQNNGV. J was trimmed by 3 bases and V by 0 bases; bases with no gene match: 2. The CDR3 sequence is 15 residues long. CDR3 nucleotide sequence: TGTGCCAGCAGCTTAGACAGGGGGAGCTACAATGAGCAGTTCTTC. Encoded protein: CASSLDRGSYNEQFF.

This clone rates as medium-sized. V and J are TRBV3-1 (or the pseudogene TRBV3-2) and TRBJ2-2; D unresolved. The ends were cut back, 3 bases at V and 7 bases at J, with 3 bases in the middle. The CDR3 spans 11 residues. Germline loops: CDR1 LGHDT, CDR2 YNNKEL (reference sequence). Here the CDR3 DNA reads TGTGCCAGCAGCCACGTCGGGGAGCTGTTTTTT. It encodes CASSHVGELFF.

The V and J genes are TRBV19 and TRBJ2-2, with 7 bases that match TRBD1. This CDR3 comprises 15 residues. Looked up from germline, CDR1 is LNHDA and CDR2 is SQIVND (reference sequence). Trimming cost V 4 bases and J 6 bases; bases outside gene matches: 8. The CDR3 loop reads CASSKGLGQPGELFF. In nucleotides, the CDR3 is TGTGCCAGTAGTAAGGGATTGGGACAGCCCGGGGAGCTGTTTTTT.

V and J are TRBV11-1 and TRBJ2-7; 9 bases line up with TRBD1. CDR1 SGHAT and CDR2 FQDESV come from the germline V gene (reference sequence). Trimming at V came to 6 bases and at J to 3 bases, leaving 9 bases not matched to a gene. CDR3 length: 15 residues. CDR3 nucleotide sequence: TGTGCCAGCAGGCTAACGACAGGGGGGTTCTACGAGCAGTACTTC. It specifies CASRLTTGGFYEQYF.